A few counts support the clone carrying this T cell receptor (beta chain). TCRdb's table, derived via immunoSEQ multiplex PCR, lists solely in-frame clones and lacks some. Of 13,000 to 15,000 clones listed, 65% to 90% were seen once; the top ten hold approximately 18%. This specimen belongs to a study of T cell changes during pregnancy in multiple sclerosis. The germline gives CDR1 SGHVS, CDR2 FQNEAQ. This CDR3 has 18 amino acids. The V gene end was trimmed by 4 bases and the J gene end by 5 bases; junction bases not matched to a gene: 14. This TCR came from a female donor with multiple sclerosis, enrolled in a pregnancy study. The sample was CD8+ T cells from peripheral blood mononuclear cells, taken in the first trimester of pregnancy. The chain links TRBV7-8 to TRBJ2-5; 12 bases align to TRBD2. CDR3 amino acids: CASSSFILAGGSEETQYF. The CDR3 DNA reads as TGTGCCAGCAGCTCGTTTATACTAGCGGGGGGAAGCGAGGAGACCCAGTACTTC.